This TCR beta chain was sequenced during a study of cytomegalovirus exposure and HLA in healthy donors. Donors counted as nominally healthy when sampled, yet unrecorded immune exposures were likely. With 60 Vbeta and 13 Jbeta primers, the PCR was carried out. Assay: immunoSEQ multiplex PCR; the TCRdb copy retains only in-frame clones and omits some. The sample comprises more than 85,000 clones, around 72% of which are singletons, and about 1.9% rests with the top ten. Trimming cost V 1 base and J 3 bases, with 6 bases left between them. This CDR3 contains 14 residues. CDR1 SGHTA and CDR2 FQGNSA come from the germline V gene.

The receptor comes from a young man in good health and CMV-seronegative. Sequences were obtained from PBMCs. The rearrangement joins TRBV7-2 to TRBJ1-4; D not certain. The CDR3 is CASSLVFPNEKLFF. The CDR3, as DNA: TGTGCCAGCAGCTTAGTCTTTCCTAATGAAAAACTGTTTTTT. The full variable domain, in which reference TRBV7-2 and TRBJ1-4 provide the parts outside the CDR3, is GAGVSQSPSNKVTEKGKDVELRCDPISGHTALYWYRQSLGQGLEFLIYFQGNSAPDKSGLPSDRFSAERTGGSVSTLTIQRTQQEDSAVYLCASSLVFPNEKLFFGSGTQLSVL.